This T cell receptor beta chain was profiled in a study of T cell changes during pregnancy in multiple sclerosis. The protocol was immunoSEQ multiplex PCR, while the TCRdb copy is restricted to in-frame clones and leaves out a portion. Here the sample spans around 97,000 clones, roughly nine tenths being singletons. Trimming cost V 2 bases and J 7 bases, with 15 bases left between them. CDR1 is MDHEN, CDR2 SYDVKM, per germline. The CDR3 loop spans 15 amino acids. The sequence derives from a female donor with multiple sclerosis, enrolled in a pregnancy study. The sample in question was peripheral blood, obtained after pregnancy. The chain is built from TRBV28 and TRBJ2-1; TRBD2 might be the D (6 bases). In DNA, the CDR3 is TGTGCCAGCAGTTTAGCGGGGACTTGGGTGAATGAGCAGTTCTTC. Translating it yields CASSLAGTWVNEQFF.